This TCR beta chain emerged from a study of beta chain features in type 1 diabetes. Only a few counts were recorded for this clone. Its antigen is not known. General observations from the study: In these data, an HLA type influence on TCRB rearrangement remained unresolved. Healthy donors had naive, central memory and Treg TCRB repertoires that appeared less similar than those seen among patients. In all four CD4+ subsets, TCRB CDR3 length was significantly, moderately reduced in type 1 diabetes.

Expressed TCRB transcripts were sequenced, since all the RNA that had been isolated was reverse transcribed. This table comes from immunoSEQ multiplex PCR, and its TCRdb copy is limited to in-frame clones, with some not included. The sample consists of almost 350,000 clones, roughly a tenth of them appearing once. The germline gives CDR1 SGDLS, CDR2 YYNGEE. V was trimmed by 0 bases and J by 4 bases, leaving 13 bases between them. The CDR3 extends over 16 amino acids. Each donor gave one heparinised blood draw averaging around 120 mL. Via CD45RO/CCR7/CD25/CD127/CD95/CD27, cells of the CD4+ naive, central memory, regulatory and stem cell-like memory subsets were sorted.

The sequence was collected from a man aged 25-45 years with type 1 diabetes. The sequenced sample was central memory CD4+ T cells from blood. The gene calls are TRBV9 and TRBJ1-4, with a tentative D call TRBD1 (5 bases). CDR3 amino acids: CASSVGWAGSNEKLFF. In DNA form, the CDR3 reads TGTGCCAGCAGCGTAGGTTGGGCAGGGAGTAATGAAAAACTGTTTTTT.